The T cell receptor beta chain under discussion was sequenced for a study of cytomegalovirus exposure and HLA in healthy donors. Study results and caveats: Later analysis reportedly placed an Asian-associated ancestry cluster below the roughly 670-donor mean in N-insertions.

Comment on this clone: Its antigen is not known.

Germline values: CDR1 LGHNA, CDR2 YSLEER. V lost 1 base to trimming and J lost 5 bases; unmatched junction nucleotides: 2. CDR3 length equals 15 residues. PCR employed 60 Vbeta and 13 Jbeta primers. Sequencing used immunoSEQ multiplex PCR; TCRdb keeps in-frame clones, though not all of them. The repertoire holds some 100,000 clones, with about 83% as singletons. The source is a female donor in good health and CMV-seronegative. V and J are TRBV4-3 and TRBJ2-1; TRBD1 matches 10 bases. The sequenced material came from PBMCs. CDR3 DNA sequence: TGCGCCAGCAGCCAAGTGGGACAGGGGAACAATGAGCAGTTCTTC. This sequence encodes CASSQVGQGNNEQFF.